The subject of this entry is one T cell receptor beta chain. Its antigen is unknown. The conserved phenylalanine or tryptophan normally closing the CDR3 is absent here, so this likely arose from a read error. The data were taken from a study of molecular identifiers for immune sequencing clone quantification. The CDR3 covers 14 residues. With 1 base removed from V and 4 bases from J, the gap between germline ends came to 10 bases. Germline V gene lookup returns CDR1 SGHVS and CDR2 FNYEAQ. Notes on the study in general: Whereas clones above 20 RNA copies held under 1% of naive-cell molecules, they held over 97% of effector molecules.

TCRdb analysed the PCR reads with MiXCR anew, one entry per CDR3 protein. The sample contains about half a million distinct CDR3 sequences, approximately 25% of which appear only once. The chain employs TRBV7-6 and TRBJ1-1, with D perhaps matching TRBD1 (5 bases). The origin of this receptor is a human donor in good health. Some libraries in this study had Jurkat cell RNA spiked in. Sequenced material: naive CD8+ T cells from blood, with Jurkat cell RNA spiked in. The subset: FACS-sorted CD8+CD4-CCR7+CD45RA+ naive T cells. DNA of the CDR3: TGTGCCAGCAGCTTAGGGGCAGGGACCACTGAAGCTTTCTAT. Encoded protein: CASSLGAGTTEAFY.